The 19 T cell receptor beta chains reported below all come from one sample, sequenced in a study of T cell clonality in common variable immunodeficiency. Study-wide results and caveats: In common variable immunodeficiency, TCR beta chains reportedly carried fewer deletions and N-nucleotide insertions.

Antigen specificity for these receptors is unknown. Measured with immunoSEQ multiplex PCR; TCRdb has only the in-frame clones, and not every one. The record shows around 7,100 clones for this sample, with no singletons present. Input material: peripheral blood mononuclear cells. The receptors come from a human donor with common variable immunodeficiency.

The sample holds a few counts of this clone. The CDR3 is cut off 3 residues early in the read; its end comes from the germline J gene. The gene calls are TRBV2 and TRBJ2-3; TRBD1 matches at 9 bases. The V and J ends lost 5 bases and 5 bases, in that order; junction bases with no gene match: 5. CDR1 and CDR2 from the germline V gene are SNHLY and FYNNEI. This CDR3 has 14 residues. CDR3 bases read: TGTGCCAGCAGTATCGGACAGGGGTTAGATACG. As protein: CASSIGQGLDT. The whole CDR3 region reads CASSIGQGLDTQYF.

Comment on this clone: The DNA ends 3 residues before the CDR3 does, and the rest of the CDR3 is filled in from the germline J gene. This sequence joins TRBV6-2 or TRBV6-3 and TRBJ1-6; 7 bases are a match to TRBD1. CDR1 and CDR2 (germline): MNHEY, SVGEGT. V shed 4 bases and J 10 bases; nucleotides not matched to a gene: 10. This CDR3 has 15 residues. The CDR3 here is CASSFRQGERSPLHF. The covered CDR3 bases are TGTGCCAGCAGTTTCCGACAGGGCGAGCGATCACCC.

A note on this clone: Coverage ceases 3 residues before the CDR3 finishes, and the germline J gene fills in the end. V is TRBV7-9 and J is TRBJ2-5; TRBD1 matches at 8 bases. The CDR3 consists of 14 residues. Per germline, CDR1 SEHNR and CDR2 FQNEAQ (reference sequence). After removal of 6 bases from V and 4 bases from J, the junction contained 7 bases not matched to a gene. This CDR3 reads CASRKVTGGETQYF. The CDR3 DNA, read in part, is TGTGCCAGCAGAAAAGTCACAGGGGGAGAGACC.

This clone has only a few counts. The missing CDR3 end, 3 residues past where the read stops, is filled in from the germline J gene. The chain combines TRBV5-1 with TRBJ2-3, with D perhaps matching TRBD2 (5 bases). Germline CDR1 SGHRS, CDR2 YFSETQ. The V gene lost 5 bases and the J gene lost 2 bases, with 15 bases spanning the gap. CDR3 length: 15 amino acids. Partial CDR3 DNA: TGCGCCAGCAGACGGGGTGGGGAGATCACAGATACG. Translation gives CASRRGGEITDT. The whole CDR3 is CASRRGGEITDTQYF.

In regard to this clone: With the read ending 3 residues before the CDR3 end, the germline J gene is used to fill in that end. The chain uses TRBV19 and TRBJ1-1; tentative D call: TRBD1 (6 bases). The germline V and J ends were trimmed by 0 bases and 4 bases, with 12 bases remaining between them. The CDR3 is 15 residues long. Germline CDR1 LNHDA, CDR2 SQIVND (reference sequence). The covered CDR3 bases are TGTGCCAGTAGTATAGATCAAGAAGGGGGCACTGAA. Protein: CASSIDQEGGTE. In full, the CDR3 is CASSIDQEGGTEAFF.

With respect to this clone: The read finishes 3 residues shy of the CDR3 end, and the germline J gene is used to complete it. This chain uses TRBV7-9 with TRBJ2-7; D is possibly TRBD1 (5 bases). V was cut by 2 bases and J by 6 bases, with 11 bases left in between. This CDR3 has 13 amino acids. Germline CDR1 is SEHNR and CDR2 is FQNEAQ (reference sequence). Here the CDR3 reads CASSLPGLGEQYF. The DNA read from the CDR3 is TGTGCCAGCAGCTTACCAGGGCTCGGCGAG. Full variable domain (remainder filled in from reference TRBV7-9 and TRBJ2-7): DTGVSQNPRHKITKRGQNVTFRCDPISEHNRLYWYRQTLGQGPEFLTYFQNEAQLEKSRLLSDRFSAERPKGSFSTLEIQRTEQGDSAMYLCASSLPGLGEQYFGPGTRLTVT.

This clone came up a few times. From the germline J gene comes the end of the CDR3, since the read stops 3 residues before it. The V gene is TRBV20-1, the J gene TRBJ2-1; 8 bases map to TRBD2. The germline V gene encodes CDR1 DFQATT and CDR2 SNEGSKA (reference sequence). The CDR3 is made up of 17 amino acids. J gave up 8 bases and V 1 base, and 16 bases lay outside the gene matches. This CDR3 reads CSARGPLPSGSIYEQFF. The sequenced CDR3 bases are TGCAGTGCTAGAGGTCCCCTCCCCAGCGGGAGCATCTATGAG.

This clone was detected only a few times. The read stops 3 residues short of the end of the CDR3; the missing end is completed from the germline J gene. The chain recombines TRBV7-2 with TRBJ2-6; possibly TRBD1 for D (6 bases). Between the trimmed V and J ends, which lost 2 bases and 2 bases, there was a span of 7 bases. The germline V gene encodes CDR1 SGHTA and CDR2 FQGNSA. This CDR3 comprises 15 residues. The CDR3 spells CASSLSGAGANVLTF. CDR3 DNA (partial): TGTGCCAGCAGCTTATCAGGGGCTGGGGCCAACGTC.

In its sample, this clone was seen a few times. Read coverage stops 3 residues before the CDR3 terminus; the germline J gene supplies the remainder. J is TRBJ2-7 and V is TRBV2; 8 positions match TRBD1. Germline-derived CDR1 and CDR2 are SNHLY and FYNNEI. The CDR3 sequence is 16 residues long. The trim removed 6 bases at V and 4 bases at J, leaving 14 bases unmatched. Partial CDR3 DNA: TGTGCCAGCAGCTCACGTTGGGGTCAGGGGGCGTACGAG. It specifies CASSSRWGQGAYE. The CDR3 as a whole reads CASSSRWGQGAYEQYF.

As regards this clone: The read gets to within 3 residues of the CDR3 end, and the germline J gene fills in the rest. This sequence joins TRBV6-1 and TRBJ2-2, with D perhaps TRBD2 (6 bases). Between the trimmed V and J ends, which lost 4 bases and 0 bases, there was a span of 9 bases. This CDR3 contains 15 residues. Germline assignment: CDR1 MNHNS and CDR2 SASEGT. This CDR3 is CASSVRGTNTGELFF. The sequenced part of the CDR3 DNA is TGTGCCAGCAGTGTTCGCGGGACGAACACCGGGGAG.

This clone counts as large (0.1 to 1%). Coverage ceases 3 residues before the CDR3 finishes, and the germline J gene fills in the end. The chain couples TRBV5-1 to TRBJ1-4; TRBD1 matches 7 bases. Germline V gene sequence: CDR1 SGHRS, CDR2 YFSETQ. J was trimmed by 0 bases and V by 3 bases; bases with no gene match: 5. The CDR3 totals 16 residues. Partial CDR3 DNA: TGCGCCAGCAGCTCGACAGGGACTGCAACTAATGAAAAA. The encoded protein is CASSSTGTATNEK. The whole CDR3 is CASSSTGTATNEKLFF.

This clone has a handful of counts. The read comes to an end 3 residues before the CDR3 does, leaving the germline J gene to fill in the end. The chain combines TRBV19 with TRBJ2-3; D may be TRBD1 or TRBD2 (6 bases each). Germline V gene lookup returns CDR1 LNHDA and CDR2 SQIVND (reference sequence). The V gene lost 1 base and the J gene lost 5 bases, with 13 bases spanning the gap. There are 15 residues in the CDR3. The sequenced CDR3 bases are TGTGCCAGTAGTATAGTGGGCAGGGGAGGAGATACG. This codes for CASSIVGRGGDT. In full, the CDR3 is CASSIVGRGGDTQYF.

This clone was observed a handful of times. The CDR3 end lies 3 residues beyond the end of the read and is filled in from the germline J gene. This rearrangement joins TRBV7-2 to TRBJ2-7; 8 nucleotides match TRBD1. The trim removed 5 bases at V and 4 bases at J, leaving 10 bases unmatched. The CDR3 spans 15 residues. Germline V CDR1 and CDR2: SGHTA, FQGNSA. CDR3 bases read: TGTGCCAGCAGCCCCGCGGGTGGACAGGGATACGAG. Translated, it gives CASSPAGGQGYE. The full CDR3 protein is CASSPAGGQGYEQYF.

Comment on this clone: A junction boundary mismatches the germline segment, possibly from a read error. The read ends 3 residues early relative to the CDR3; the germline J gene fills the gap. The chain carries TRBV19 and TRBJ2-3, with 7 bases aligning to TRBD2. This CDR3 is built from 14 residues. CDR1 is LNHDA, CDR2 SQIVND, per germline (reference sequence). The covered CDR3 bases are TGTGCCAGTAGTATTTTGACTAGCATAGATACG. Translating it yields CASSILTSIDT. The entire CDR3 is CASSILTSIDTQYF.

Partial CDR3 DNA: TGTGCCAGTATGGCAGGCCCCAGCACAGATACG. Its translation: CASMAGPSTDT. The complete CDR3 reads CASMAGPSTDTQYF. J is TRBJ2-3 and V is TRBV19; no clear D. With the read ending 3 residues before the CDR3 end, the germline J gene is used to fill in that end. V was trimmed by 7 bases and J by 0 bases, leaving 11 bases between them. The CDR3 contains 14 residues. The germline V gene has CDR1 LNHDA and CDR2 SQIVND (reference sequence).

In its sample, this clone was seen a few times. The read stops 3 residues short of the end of the CDR3; the missing end is completed from the germline J gene. This chain connects TRBV19 to TRBJ2-7; D is unclear. Trimming pared 3 bases from V and 2 bases from J, leaving 8 bases between. Germline assignment: CDR1 LNHDA and CDR2 SQIVND (reference sequence). The length of the CDR3 is 13 residues. CDR3 sequence reads: CASSIALTYEQYF. The part of the CDR3 DNA that was read is TGTGCCAGTAGTATCGCCCTAACCTACGAG.

In its sample, this clone was seen a few times. The read terminates 3 residues ahead of where the CDR3 ends, so the germline J gene completes it. The V call is TRBV19, the J call TRBJ2-5, with 12 nucleotides matching TRBD1. Germline loops: CDR1 LNHDA, CDR2 SQIVND (reference sequence). The CDR3 loop spans 13 amino acids. Unmatched junction bases numbered 4, after V lost 9 bases and J lost 5 bases. The sequenced part of the CDR3 DNA is TGTGCCAGCCGGGACAGGGGGCACGAGACC. Its translation: CASRDRGHET. The CDR3 in its entirety is CASRDRGHETQYF. Variable domain in full (rest from reference TRBV19 and TRBJ2-5): DGGITQSPKYLFRKEGQNVTLSCEQNLNHDAMYWYRQDPGQGLRLIYYSQIVNDFQKGDIAEGYSVSREKKESFPLTVTSAQKNPTAFYLCASRDRGHETQYFGPGTRLLVL.

On this clone itself: The sequence runs out 3 residues before the end of the CDR3; the remainder is reconstructed from the germline J gene. The chain carries TRBV7-2 and TRBJ2-3; possible D gene TRBD2, 6 bases. Germline CDR1 reads SGHTA; CDR2 reads FQGNSA. CDR3 length equals 12 residues. The CDR3 loop is CASSYVEGPQYF. The DNA read from the CDR3 is TGTGCCAGCAGCTACGTGGAGGGGCCG.

This clone came up a few times. CDR3 bases read: TGTGCCAGCTCACAGAGCGGGAGCTCCTACGAG. This codes for CASSQSGSSYE. The CDR3, in full, reads CASSQSGSSYEQYF. The chain combines TRBV18 with TRBJ2-7; TRBD2 aligns across 8 bases. The read stops 3 residues short of the end of the CDR3; the missing end is completed from the germline J gene. CDR1 and CDR2 (germline): KGHSH, LQKENI. The CDR3 has 14 residues. J lost 0 bases, V lost 4 bases, and 2 bases had no gene match.